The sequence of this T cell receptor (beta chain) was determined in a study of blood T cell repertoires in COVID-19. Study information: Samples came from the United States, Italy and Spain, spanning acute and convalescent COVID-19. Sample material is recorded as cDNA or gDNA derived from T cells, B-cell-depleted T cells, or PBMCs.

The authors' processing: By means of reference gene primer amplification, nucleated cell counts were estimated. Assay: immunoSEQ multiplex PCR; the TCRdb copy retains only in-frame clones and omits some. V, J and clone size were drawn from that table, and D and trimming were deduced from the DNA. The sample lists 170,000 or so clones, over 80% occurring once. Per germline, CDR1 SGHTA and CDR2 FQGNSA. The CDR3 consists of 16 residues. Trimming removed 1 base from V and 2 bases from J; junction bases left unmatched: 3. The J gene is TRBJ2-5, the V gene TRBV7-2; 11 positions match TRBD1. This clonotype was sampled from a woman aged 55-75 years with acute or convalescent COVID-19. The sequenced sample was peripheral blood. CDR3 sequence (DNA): TGTGCCAGCAGCTTAGTGGACAGGGGGCCGCAAGAGACCCAGTACTTC. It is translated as CASSLVDRGPQETQYF.